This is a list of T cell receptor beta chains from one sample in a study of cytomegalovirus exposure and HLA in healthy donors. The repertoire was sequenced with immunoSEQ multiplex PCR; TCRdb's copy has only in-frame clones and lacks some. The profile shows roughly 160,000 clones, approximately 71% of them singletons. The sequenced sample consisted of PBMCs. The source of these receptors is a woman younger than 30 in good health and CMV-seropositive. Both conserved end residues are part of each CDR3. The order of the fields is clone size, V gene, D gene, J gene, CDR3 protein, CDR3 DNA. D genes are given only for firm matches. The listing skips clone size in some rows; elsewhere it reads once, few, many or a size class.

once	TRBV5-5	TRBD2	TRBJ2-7	CASTPSAGENYEQYF	TGTGCCAGCACCCCGTCTGCGGGGGAGAATTACGAGCAGTACTTC
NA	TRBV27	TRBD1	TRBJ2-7	CASSQAGQGYEQYF	TGTGCCAGCAGTCAAGCGGGACAGGGGTACGAGCAGTACTTC
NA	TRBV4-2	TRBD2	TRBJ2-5	CASSHGRGAEETQYF	TGTGCCAGCAGCCATGGGCGGGGGGCTGAAGAGACCCAGTACTTC
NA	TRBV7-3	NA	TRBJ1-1	CASSLFLNTEAFF	TGTGCCAGCAGCTTATTCTTGAACACTGAAGCTTTCTTT
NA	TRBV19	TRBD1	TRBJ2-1	CASSSWDRTNEQFF	TGTGCCAGTAGTTCTTGGGACAGGACTAATGAGCAGTTCTTC
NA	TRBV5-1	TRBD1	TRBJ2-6	CASSLGTGSGANVLTF	TGCGCCAGCAGCCTCGGGACAGGGTCGGGGGCCAACGTCCTGACTTTC
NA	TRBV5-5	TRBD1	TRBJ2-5	CASSLGTELYETQYF	TGTGCCAGCAGCCTGGGGACAGAGCTTTACGAGACCCAGTACTTC
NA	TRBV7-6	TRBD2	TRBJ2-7	CASSSGGGYEQYF	TGTGCCAGCAGCTCGGGGGGGGGATACGAGCAGTACTTC
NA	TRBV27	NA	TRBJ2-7	CASWTSSYEQYF	TGTGCCAGCTGGACATCCTCCTACGAGCAGTACTTC
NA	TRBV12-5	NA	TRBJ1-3	CASAGSGNTIYF	TGTGCTAGTGCAGGGTCTGGAAACACCATATATTTT
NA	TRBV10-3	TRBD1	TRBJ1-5	CAISEGQALYQPQHF	TGTGCCATCAGTGAGGGACAGGCCTTATATCAGCCCCAGCATTTT
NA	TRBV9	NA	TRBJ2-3	CASSVLRGTDTQYF	TGTGCCAGCAGCGTTCTACGGGGCACAGATACGCAGTATTTT
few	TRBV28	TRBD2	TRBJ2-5	CASTERTSDFETQYF	TGTGCCAGCACGGAGAGAACTAGCGATTTTGAGACCCAGTACTTC
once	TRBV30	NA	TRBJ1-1	CACYSAGTEAFF	TGTGCCTGCTACTCGGCGGGGACTGAAGCTTTCTTT
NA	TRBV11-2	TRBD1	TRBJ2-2	CASSMGTGVTGELFF	TGTGCCAGCAGCATGGGGACAGGGGTGACCGGGGAGCTGTTTTTT
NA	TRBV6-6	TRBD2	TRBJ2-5	CASSSGTRGLGETQYF	TGTGCCAGCAGCTCCGGGACTAGGGGGTTGGGGGAGACCCAGTACTTC
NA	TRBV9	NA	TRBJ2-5	CASSASGAETQYF	TGTGCCAGCAGCGCTTCGGGTGCGGAGACCCAGTACTTC
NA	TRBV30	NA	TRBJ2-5	CAWSVRGSETQYF	TGTGCCTGGAGTGTAAGGGGTTCGGAGACCCAGTACTTC
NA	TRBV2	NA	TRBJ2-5	CASSALRETQYF	TGTGCCAGCAGCGCACTGAGGGAGACCCAGTACTTC
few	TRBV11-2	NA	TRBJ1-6	CASSLVGTDSPLHF	TGTGCCAGCAGCTTAGTTGGTACGGATTCACCCCTCCACTTT
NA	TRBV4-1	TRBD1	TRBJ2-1	CASSRAGTGRPSGQFF	TGCGCCAGCAGCCGAGCCGGGACAGGTCGACCCAGTGGGCAGTTCTTC
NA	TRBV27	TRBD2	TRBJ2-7	CASSLGDGGAYEQYF	TGTGCCAGCAGTTTAGGCGATGGGGGGGCCTACGAGCAGTACTTC
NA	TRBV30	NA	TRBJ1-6	CAWSVQAGASSYNSPLHF	TGTGCCTGGAGTGTACAAGCTGGGGCCAGCTCCTATAATTCACCCCTCCACTTT
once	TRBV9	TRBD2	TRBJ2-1	CASSEPAGLAGGGRINEQFF	TGTGCCAGCAGCGAACCCGCGGGACTAGCGGGGGGGGGCCGGATCAATGAGCAGTTCTTC
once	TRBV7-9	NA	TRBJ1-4	CASVQGRFNEKLFF	TGTGCCAGCGTCCAGGGCCGTTTTAATGAAAAACTGTTTTTT
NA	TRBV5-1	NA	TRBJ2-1	CASSLGAGPYPSYNEQFF	TGCGCCAGCAGCTTGGGGGCAGGGCCTTATCCTTCCTACAATGAGCAGTTCTTC
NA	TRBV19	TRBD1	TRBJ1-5	CASKEYRGRDSNQPQHF	TGTGCCAGTAAGGAGTACAGGGGGCGAGATAGCAATCAGCCCCAGCATTTT
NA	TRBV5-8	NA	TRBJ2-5	CASSLEYSGETQYF	TGTGCCAGCAGCTTGGAGTACAGCGGAGAGACCCAGTACTTC
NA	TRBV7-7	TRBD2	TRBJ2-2	CASSRERGGDTGELFF	TGTGCTAGCAGCCGCGAGCGGGGGGGAGACACCGGGGAGCTGTTTTTT
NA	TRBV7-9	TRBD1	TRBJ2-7	CASSLVGQGTYEQYF	TGTGCCAGCAGCTTAGTGGGACAGGGGACCTACGAGCAGTACTTC
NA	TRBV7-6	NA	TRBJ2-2	CASSFSGTGELFF	TGTGCCAGCAGCTTTTCCGGGACCGGGGAGCTGTTTTTT
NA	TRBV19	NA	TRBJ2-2	CASSIFTGELFF	TGTGCCAGTAGTATCTTCACCGGGGAGCTGTTTTTT
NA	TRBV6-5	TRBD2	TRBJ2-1	CASTSGSSGGNEQFF	TGTGCCAGCACCTCCGGGTCTAGCGGGGGTAATGAGCAGTTCTTC
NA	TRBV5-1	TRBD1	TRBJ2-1	CASRRGLYNEQFF	TGCGCCAGCAGAAGGGGGCTCTACAATGAGCAGTTCTTC
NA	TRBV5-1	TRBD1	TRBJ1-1	CASSPLQGYTEAFF	TGCGCCAGCAGCCCATTACAGGGGTACACTGAAGCTTTCTTT
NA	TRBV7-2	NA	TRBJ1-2	CASSYDRREHNYGYTF	TGTGCCAGCAGTTATGACCGAAGGGAGCATAACTATGGCTACACCTTC
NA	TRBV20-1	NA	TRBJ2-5	CSARSGETQYF	TGCAGTGCTAGGTCCGGAGAGACCCAGTACTTC
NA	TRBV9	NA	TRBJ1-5	CASSRQGNQPQHF	TGTGCCAGCAGCCGACAGGGCAATCAGCCCCAGCATTTT
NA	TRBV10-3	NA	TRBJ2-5	CAISDVQYGETQYF	TGTGCCATCAGTGACGTACAGTATGGGGAGACCCAGTACTTC
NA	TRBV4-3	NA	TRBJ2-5	CASSPRDSSEETQYF	TGCGCCAGCAGCCCAAGAGACTCTAGCGAAGAGACCCAGTACTTC
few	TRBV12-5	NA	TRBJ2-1	CASALYVEGGNEQFF	TGTGCTAGTGCCCTGTACGTAGAAGGAGGCAATGAGCAGTTCTTC
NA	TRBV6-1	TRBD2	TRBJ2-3	CASRGGPYTQYF	TGTGCCAGTCGGGGGGGCCCGTATACGCAGTATTTT
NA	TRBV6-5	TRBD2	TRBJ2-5	CATLRGGGGTQHF	TGTGCCACATTGAGAGGCGGCGGGGGGACCCAGCACTTC
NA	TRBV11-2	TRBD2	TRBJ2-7	CASSLAGGGGEQYF	TGTGCCAGCAGCTTAGCGGGGGGGGGCGGCGAGCAGTACTTC
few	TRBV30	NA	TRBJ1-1	CAWSVAYTEAFF	TGTGCCTGGAGTGTGGCTTACACTGAAGCTTTCTTT
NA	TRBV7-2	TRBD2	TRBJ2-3	CASSLSGANTDTQYF	TGTGCCAGCAGCCTTAGCGGGGCAAACACAGATACGCAGTATTTT
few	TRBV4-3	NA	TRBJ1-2	CASSQDRRAGYTF	TGCGCCAGCAGCCAAGATCGGAGGGCCGGCTACACCTTC
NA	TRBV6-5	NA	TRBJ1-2	CASTAPGRDGYTF	TGTGCCAGCACTGCCCCCGGCCGGGATGGTTACACCTTC
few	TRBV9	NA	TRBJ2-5	CASSVAPSETQYF	TGTGCCAGCAGCGTAGCCCCGTCAGAGACCCAGTACTTC
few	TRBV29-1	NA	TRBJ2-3	CSVRWGDTDTQYF	TGCAGCGTGCGGTGGGGGGACACAGATACGCAGTATTTT
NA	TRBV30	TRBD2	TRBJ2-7	CARSGDRYEQYF	TGTGCCCGTAGCGGGGATCGGTACGAGCAGTACTTC
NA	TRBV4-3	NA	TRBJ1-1	CASSPSRVNTEAFF	TGCGCCAGCAGCCCCTCCCGGGTGAACACTGAAGCTTTCTTT
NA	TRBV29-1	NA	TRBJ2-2	CSVERPGRTGELFF	TGCAGCGTTGAGCGCCCAGGGAGGACCGGGGAGCTGTTTTTT
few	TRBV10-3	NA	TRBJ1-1	CAISPTADSLNTEAFF	TGTGCCATCAGCCCTACAGCGGACAGCCTGAACACTGAAGCTTTCTTT
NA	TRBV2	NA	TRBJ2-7	CASSGYRKAYEQYF	TGTGCCAGCAGTGGGTACAGGAAGGCCTACGAGCAGTACTTC
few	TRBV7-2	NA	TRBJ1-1	CASSLSGNTEAFF	TGTGCCAGCAGCTTATCGGGGAACACTGAAGCTTTCTTT
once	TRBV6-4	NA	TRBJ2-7	CASNNRGGICEQYF	TGTGCCAGCAACAACAGGGGAGGAATTTGCGAGCAGTACTTC
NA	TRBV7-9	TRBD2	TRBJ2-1	CASSSRLAGRYNEQFF	TGTGCCAGCAGTTCTCGACTAGCGGGGCGATACAATGAGCAGTTCTTC
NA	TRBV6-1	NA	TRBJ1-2	CASSEEREAAGARRGYTF	TGTGCCAGCAGTGAAGAACGCGAGGCTGCGGGGGCCAGGCGCGGCTACACCTTC